This TCR beta chain was sequenced for a study of spatial heterogeneity in lung cancer. This clonotype was recorded many times. There are 15 residues in the CDR3. The germline V gene has CDR1 SGHRS and CDR2 YFSETQ. The V end lost 3 bases, the J end lost 3 bases, and 13 bases lay between the germline ends. The time point was: sample taken at primary tumor resection. Whole RNA, which was extracted from tumor, nontumor lung tissue or frozen PBMC, was sequenced without any cell sorting. TCRdb re-analysed the 5' RACE reads in MiXCR, keeping a single row per CDR3 protein. Of under 30,000 distinct CDR3 sequences listed, roughly 4.8% are singletons.

Sample: PBMCs, taken at surgery. This receptor was identified in a male donor with early-stage non-small cell lung cancer. The V call is TRBV5-1, the J call TRBJ1-3; D may be TRBD1 (5 bases). CDR3 coding DNA: TGCGCCAGCAGCTCTGGGGGGAACTATGGAAACACCATATATTTT. Its translation is CASSSGGNYGNTIYF.